This is a list of T cell receptor beta chains from one sample in a study of blood T cell repertoires in COVID-19. Measured with immunoSEQ multiplex PCR; TCRdb has only the in-frame clones, and not every one. The table records 55,000 to 70,000 clones, about 90% of them present only once. Specimen: peripheral blood. These receptors all come from a man in his sixties with acute or convalescent COVID-19. The CDR3 runs from the conserved cysteine through the conserved F or W. Each record gives: V gene, J gene, CDR3 length, D gene, CDR3 protein, CDR3 DNA. A D gene is named only where the DNA matches it firmly.

>TRBV7-2|TRBJ2-5|16|TRBD2
CASSLARSGGRETQYF
TGTGCCAGCAGCTTAGCGAGGAGCGGGGGAAGGGAGACCCAGTACTTC
>TRBV5-1|TRBJ1-1|16|TRBD1
CASSFGQGDRNTEAFF
TGCGCCAGCAGCTTTGGACAGGGGGATAGGAACACTGAAGCTTTCTTT
>TRBV6-5|TRBJ1-1|13|TRBD1
CASSLQGGTEAFF
TGTGCCAGCAGTTTACAGGGGGGAACTGAAGCTTTCTTT
>TRBV5-1|TRBJ2-7|15|TRBD1
CASSLAGQGAYEQYF
TGCGCCAGCAGCTTGGCCGGACAGGGGGCCTACGAGCAGTACTTC
>TRBV6-5|TRBJ1-6|13|TRBD1
CASRTGLRSPLHF
TGTGCCAGCCGGACAGGGCTAAGATCACCCCTCCACTTT
>TRBV7-9|TRBJ1-5|17|TRBD1
CASSSGGLQGATQPQHF
TGTGCCAGCAGCTCAGGGGGACTACAGGGGGCAACCCAGCCCCAGCATTTT
>TRBV9|TRBJ2-1|15|.
CASSVAGRVSDEQFF
TGTGCCAGCAGCGTAGCTGGCAGGGTATCGGATGAGCAGTTCTTC
>TRBV14|TRBJ1-1|15|.
CASSQNGQTNTEAFF
TGTGCCAGCAGCCAAAATGGACAGACGAACACTGAAGCTTTCTTT
>TRBV4-3|TRBJ1-6|22|TRBD1
CASSQDLGAFGRGSSYNSPLHF
TGCGCCAGCAGCCAAGATCTGGGGGCCTTTGGCAGGGGGAGCTCCTATAATTCACCCCTCCACTTT
>TRBV18|TRBJ1-2|11|.
CASSLGGGYTF
TGTGCCAGCTCACTCGGAGGTGGCTACACCTTC